Below, 32 T cell receptor beta chains from the same sample are listed, as sequenced in a study of T cells after yellow fever vaccination. TCRdb called the 5' RACE reads again in MiXCR, with one record for every CDR3 protein. Of some 350,000 distinct CDR3 sequences detected, 4.1% appear once; the ten largest clones hold around 23%. The sequences come from PBMCs, collected 5 days after the yellow fever booster vaccination. The origin of the receptors is a man aged 18 to 35 who received the YFV17D yellow fever vaccine.

Ten or more counts support this clonotype. The V gene is TRBV12-3 or TRBV12-4, the J gene TRBJ2-7, with 8 bases that match TRBD1. The CDR3 runs 15 residues. V was clipped by 5 bases and J by 3 bases; unmatched bases: 9. The CDR3 loop reads CASSIQGAKNYEQYF. CDR3 nucleotide sequence: TGTGCCAGCAGTATCCAGGGGGCGAAAAACTACGAGCAGTACTTC.

This clonotype was seen more than once but under ten times. This rearrangement joins TRBV7-9 to TRBJ1-1, with unresolved D. This CDR3 spans 16 amino acids. V gave up 0 bases and J gave up 1 base, with 12 bases separating them. Germline V CDR1 and CDR2: SEHNR, FQNEAQ (reference sequence). The chain's CDR3 is CASSLAKARTNTEAFF. The CDR3, as DNA: TGTGCCAGCAGCTTAGCGAAGGCACGTACGAACACTGAAGCTTTCTTT.

This clonotype was counted ten times or more. CDR3 loop: CSANGLAGGPDTQYF. The CDR3 bases are TGCAGTGCTAACGGACTAGCGGGGGGTCCAGATACGCAGTATTTT. The chain has TRBV20-1 and TRBJ2-3; the match to TRBD2 covers 14 bases. The V gene's germline CDR1 is DFQATT and CDR2 SNEGSKA (reference sequence). The CDR3 length is 15 residues. V dropped 4 bases and J dropped 4; count of bases not matched to a gene: 4.

This clonotype was observed many times. The V and J genes are TRBV4-3 and TRBJ2-6; weak D call: TRBD1 (5 bases). There are 17 residues in the CDR3. CDR1 LGHNA and CDR2 YSLEER come from the germline V gene. V was clipped by 2 bases and J by 2 bases, with 13 bases between them. CDR3 DNA sequence: TGCGCCAGCAGCCAAACCGTCACAGGTACTGGGGCCAACGTCCTGACTTTC. Translation: CASSQTVTGTGANVLTF.

This rearrangement joins TRBV24-1 to TRBJ2-3; D might be TRBD1 or TRBD2, each matching 5 bases. Deletions cut 7 bases from V and 4 bases from J, with 14 bases between. The CDR3 has 14 amino acids. Germline values: CDR1 KGHDR, CDR2 SFDVKD. CDR3 sequence: CATSVGTVADTQYF. The CDR3 coding sequence is TGTGCCACCAGCGTAGGGACCGTTGCAGATACGCAGTATTTT.

This clonotype was picked up a small number of times. V usage is TRBV5-1 and J usage is TRBJ2-6, with a weak D call TRBD1 (5 bases). Trimming took off 4 bases at V and 4 bases at J, with 12 bases between the two ends. CDR1 and CDR2 from the germline V gene are SGHRS and YFSETQ. The CDR3 consists of 15 residues. CDR3 sequence (DNA): TGCGCCAGCAGCGACCAGGGTGCAGGGGCCAACGTCCTGACTTTC. Translated: CASSDQGAGANVLTF. Full variable domain (remainder filled in from reference TRBV5-1 and TRBJ2-6): KAGVTQTPRYLIKTRGQQVTLSCSPISGHRSVSWYQQTPGQGLQFLFEYFSETQRNKGNFPGRFSGRQFSNSRSEMNVSTLELGDSALYLCASSDQGAGANVLTFGAGSRLTVL.

This clonotype was seen ten or more times. J is TRBJ2-1 and V is TRBV20-1; TRBD1 or TRBD2 may be the D gene (6 bases each). V dropped 0 bases and J dropped 8 bases, with 17 bases sitting between them. The germline CDR1 and CDR2 sequences are DFQATT and SNEGSKA (reference sequence). CDR3 length: 15 amino acids. DNA of the CDR3: TGCAGTGCTAGAGATCTGCTAGGGGGGCCTGATGAGCAGTTCTTC. Amino acid sequence: CSARDLLGGPDEQFF.

This clonotype has just a few counts. The chain links TRBV7-9 to TRBJ2-5; TRBD1 matches 8 bases. After removal of 5 bases from V and 1 base from J, the junction contained 3 bases not matched to a gene. The length of the CDR3 is 14 residues. Germline lookup yields CDR1 SEHNR and CDR2 FQNEAQ (reference sequence). The CDR3 DNA follows: TGTGCCAGCAGCATGGACAGGGCCCAAGAGACCCAGTACTTC. Translating gives CASSMDRAQETQYF.

CDR3 residues: CASSSTSGYQETQYF. The DNA for the CDR3 is TGTGCCAGCTCTTCGACTAGCGGGTACCAAGAGACCCAGTACTTC. V and J are TRBV18 and TRBJ2-5; TRBD2 matches at 10 bases. V shed 6 bases, J shed 0 bases, and the junction held 4 bases outside the gene matches. Germline V CDR1 and CDR2: KGHSH, LQKENI. This CDR3 spans 15 amino acids.

This clonotype has a handful of counts. The chain is built from TRBV5-1 and TRBJ2-4; D is ambiguous. There are 17 residues in the CDR3. CDR1 and CDR2 from the germline V gene are SGHRS and YFSETQ. V was pared by 4 bases and J by 3 bases, with 20 bases between. CDR3 sequence reads: CASSPYSKGFGKNIQYF. The DNA for the CDR3 is TGCGCCAGCAGCCCCTACAGTAAGGGTTTTGGCAAAAACATTCAGTACTTC.

The DNA of the CDR3 is TGTGCCAGCAGCCTCCAGCTGCGGGGGGCGGGAGAGCAGTACTTC. Residues: CASSLQLRGAGEQYF. This chain uses TRBV4-2 with TRBJ2-7, with 8 bases lining up with TRBD2. Germline trimming cut 4 bases from V and 7 bases from J; bases unmatched to any gene: 12. Germline V lookup: CDR1 LGHNA, CDR2 YNFKEQ. The length of the CDR3 is 15 residues.

The chain recombines TRBV20-1 with TRBJ1-1; no reliable D call. Trimming removed 1 base from V and 6 bases from J, with 15 bases in between. The CDR3 spans 14 residues. Germline lookup yields CDR1 DFQATT and CDR2 SNEGSKA (reference sequence). The CDR3 nucleotides are TGCAGTGCTAGAGCCGAGGCCTGGGTAGCTGAAGCTTTCTTT. It translates to CSARAEAWVAEAFF.

The table lists this clonotype with a few counts. The rearrangement uses TRBV7-2 and TRBJ2-3; D is ambiguous. V was shortened by 3 bases and J by 3 bases, with 19 bases between the two germline ends. Germline V gives CDR1 SGHTA, CDR2 FQGNSA. CDR3 length: 17 amino acids. This CDR3 is CASSFPVRSRYTDTQYF. The CDR3, as DNA: TGTGCCAGCAGCTTTCCCGTTCGGTCGCGATATACAGATACGCAGTATTTT.

This clonotype was seen at least ten times. It may be a read error: a sequence one base away is much more abundant. The gene calls are TRBV29-1 and TRBJ1-1; D possibly corresponds to TRBD1 (6 bases). V shed 4 bases and J shed 4 bases, with 10 bases lying between them. CDR1 is SQVTM, CDR2 ANQGSEA, per germline. This CDR3 region has 12 residues. The CDR3 DNA is TGCAGCGTTGGAAAGGGGGGCACTGAAGCTTTCTTT. Translating it yields CSVGKGGTEAFF.

In its sample, this clonotype was seen a few times. The chain uses TRBV5-6 and TRBJ1-2; a weak D match, TRBD1 (5 bases). The CDR3 has 14 residues. The V gene lost 4 bases and the J gene lost 2 bases, with 12 bases spanning the gap. The germline V gene has CDR1 SGHDT and CDR2 YYEEEE. The CDR3 bases are TGTGCCAGCAGCAAGGACACCCGGAACTATGGCTACACCTTC. The encoded protein is CASSKDTRNYGYTF.

The chain joins TRBV7-3 to TRBJ2-1; D is undetermined. Trimming pared 5 bases from V and 5 bases from J, leaving 10 bases between. Germline V gene sequence: CDR1 SGHTA, CDR2 FQGTGA. This CDR3 region has 13 residues. This chain's CDR3 is CASSARRDNEQFF. As DNA, the CDR3 is TGTGCCAGCAGCGCCAGACGGGACAATGAGCAGTTCTTC.

This clonotype was found many times. This sequence joins TRBV6-6 and TRBJ1-6; D unresolved. Germline CDR1 MNHNY, CDR2 SVGAGI (reference sequence). The CDR3 consists of 13 residues. CDR3: CAGSGAYNSPLHF. CDR3 nucleotide sequence: TGTGCAGGGAGTGGGGCCTATAATTCACCCCTCCACTTT.

The genes are TRBV6-1 and TRBJ2-6; no clear D gene. The CDR3 has 15 residues. CDR1 MNHNS and CDR2 SASEGT come from the germline V gene. Trimming took off 1 base at V and 4 bases at J, with 8 bases between the two ends. The CDR3 loop reads CASSEGLGGANVLTF. The CDR3 region has the DNA TGTGCCAGCAGTGAAGGGCTGGGGGGGGCCAACGTCCTGACTTTC.

There are a few counts of this clonotype. The chain is built from TRBV20-1 and TRBJ1-5; TRBD1 matches 7 bases. The CDR3 contains 14 residues. Trimming removed 4 bases from V and 5 bases from J; junction bases left unmatched: 8. The germline V gene encodes CDR1 DFQATT and CDR2 SNEGSKA (reference sequence). CDR3 sequence: CSATPGGIYQPQHF. DNA of the CDR3: TGCAGTGCTACCCCAGGGGGGATCTATCAGCCCCAGCATTTT.

This clonotype was recorded at least ten times. This chain connects TRBV6-1 to TRBJ2-2, with TRBD1 as a possible D gene (6 bases). The V end lost 5 bases, the J end lost 4 bases, and 11 bases lay between the germline ends. The CDR3 is 14 amino acids. CDR1 is MNHNS, CDR2 SASEGT, per germline. Here the CDR3 DNA reads TGTGCCAGCAGTCTAACAGGGATCACCGGGGAGCTGTTTTTT. Its protein is CASSLTGITGELFF.

This clonotype has a handful of counts. The J gene is TRBJ2-1, the V gene TRBV14, with 7 positions matching TRBD2. CDR1 and CDR2 (germline): SGHDN, FVKESK. This CDR3 has 13 residues. V lost 4 bases and J lost 9; bases outside the gene matches: 6. The CDR3 DNA reads as TGTGCCAGCAGCCTTGTCAGGGAGGGTGAGCAGTTCTTC. Translated: CASSLVREGEQFF.

This clonotype was seen more than once but under ten times. The chain recombines TRBV7-2 with TRBJ2-1; D uncertain. Per the germline V gene, CDR1 is SGHTA and CDR2 is FQGNSA. The CDR3 runs to 15 residues. Trimming took 5 bases from V and 0 from J, leaving 11 bases between them. Written as DNA, the CDR3 is TGTGCCAGCAGCCCCCGTCGGAGCTCCTACAATGAGCAGTTCTTC. As protein: CASSPRRSSYNEQFF.

This clonotype was detected only a few times. The chain couples TRBV6-2 or TRBV6-3 to TRBJ2-7; D is ambiguous. The CDR3 has 16 residues. Trimming pared 0 bases from V and 6 bases from J, leaving 18 bases between. Looked up from germline, CDR1 is MNHEY and CDR2 is SVGEGT. CDR3: CASSYSPVEREGEQYF. The CDR3 DNA reads TGTGCCAGCAGTTACTCCCCCGTTGAAAGGGAAGGCGAGCAGTACTTC.

This clonotype came up many times. The CDR3, as DNA: TGTGCCAGCAGCTTGGATCGAGAATATGGCTACACCTTC. It yields the protein CASSLDREYGYTF. V is TRBV5-8 and J is TRBJ1-2; D is undetermined. V lost 0 bases, J lost 5 bases, and 8 bases lay in between. This CDR3 is built from 13 residues. Germline CDR1 is SGHTS and CDR2 is YDEGEE.

This clonotype was seen a few times. The V and J genes are TRBV12-3 or TRBV12-4 and TRBJ1-2; D not certain. CDR3 size: 15 residues. V was cut by 2 bases and J by 1 base, with 11 bases left in between. DNA for the CDR3: TGTGCCAGCAGTTTAATAGGAGGACTTAACTATGGCTACACCTTC. Its translation: CASSLIGGLNYGYTF.

This clonotype has at least ten counts. The chain uses TRBV5-1 and TRBJ2-3; a weak D match, TRBD1 (6 bases). The CDR3 has 14 residues. V lost 4 bases and J 0 bases, leaving 9 bases between the germline ends. Germline V gene data show CDR1 as SGHRS and CDR2 as YFSETQ. The CDR3: CASSPGTSTDTQYF. CDR3 bases: TGCGCCAGCAGCCCAGGGACAAGCACAGATACGCAGTATTTT.

This clonotype has a handful of counts. The V gene is TRBV4-1, the J gene TRBJ2-3, with TRBD2 matching over 12 bases. V shed 3 bases, J shed 6 bases, and the junction held 10 bases outside the gene matches. The CDR3 loop spans 17 amino acids. Germline assignment: CDR1 MGHRA and CDR2 YSYEKL. This chain's CDR3 is CASSQRGWTSGDDTQYF. DNA of the CDR3: TGCGCCAGCAGCCAGAGGGGCTGGACTAGCGGGGATGATACGCAGTATTTT.

This clonotype was detected only a few times. V gene TRBV4-1 combines with J gene TRBJ1-1; a possible D gene is TRBD1 (5 bases). V gave up 7 bases and J gave up 0 bases, with 21 bases separating them. CDR1 MGHRA and CDR2 YSYEKL come from the germline V gene. This CDR3 is 17 amino acids long. DNA of the CDR3: TGCGCCAGCAATCCCAATGGAGGGGCCGTAATGAACACTGAAGCTTTCTTT. Translating gives CASNPNGGAVMNTEAFF.

The chain links TRBV6-2 or TRBV6-3 to TRBJ2-7; D is possibly TRBD2 (6 bases). The CDR3 runs to 14 residues. Germline loops: CDR1 MNHEY, CDR2 SVGEGT. Trimming removed 5 bases from V and 2 bases from J, with 13 bases in between. The CDR3 protein is CASSHWGDPYEQYV. CDR3 coding DNA: TGTGCCAGCAGTCATTGGGGGGATCCCTACGAGCAGTACGTC.

There are many counts of this clonotype. This chain joins TRBV24-1 and TRBJ2-1; 9 nucleotides agree with TRBD1. Germline trimming cut 7 bases from V and 6 bases from J; bases unmatched to any gene: 18. Germline V gene sequence: CDR1 KGHDR, CDR2 SFDVKD. The CDR3 consists of 18 residues. The CDR3 here is CATSYSLGLGQGSNEQFF. In nucleotides, the CDR3 is TGTGCCACCAGCTACTCCCTGGGTCTGGGACAGGGATCCAATGAGCAGTTCTTC.

The sample holds many counts of this clonotype. The rearrangement joins TRBV6-5 to TRBJ1-6; D may be TRBD1 (6 bases). Per the germline V gene, CDR1 is MNHEY and CDR2 is SVGAGI. This CDR3 contains 14 residues. V was shortened by 1 base and J by 8 bases, with 9 bases between the two germline ends. Here the CDR3 reads CASSYWEGDSPLHF. The CDR3 DNA sequence: TGTGCCAGCAGTTACTGGGAGGGGGATTCACCCCTCCACTTT.

This clonotype came up many times. The chain employs TRBV7-9 and TRBJ2-7; TRBD1 agrees at 8 bases. The CDR3 totals 17 residues. The V and J ends lost 5 bases and 4 bases, in that order; junction bases with no gene match: 16. CDR1 SEHNR and CDR2 FQNEAQ come from the germline V gene (reference sequence). CDR3: CASSPAVRPGGSYEQYF. The CDR3 nucleotides read TGTGCCAGCAGCCCAGCGGTCCGGCCAGGGGGCTCGTACGAGCAGTACTTC.